These 7 T cell receptor beta chains originate from one sample sequenced in a study of early T cells in non-severe SARS-CoV-2 infection (dated by TCRdb to 2020 to 2023). The library relied on 5' RACE. Sequenced on a NextSeq 500. TCRdb took the public reads, trimmed them with fastp at Q25, ran MiXCR for clone calling and kept in-frame beta chains. Every distinct CDR3 protein forms one entry, paired with its most common genes and DNA. Here the sample has about 75,000 distinct CDR3 sequences; about 11% occur a single time. Clones ranked in the top ten supply about 12% of the sample. This specimen was whole blood, taken at baseline. All receptors derive from an adult who was a healthcare worker with PCR-confirmed SARS-CoV-2 infection or an uninfected control (not recorded which).

V usage is TRBV9 and J usage is TRBJ2-3; D ambiguous. The germline V gene encodes CDR1 SGDLS and CDR2 YYNGEE. The CDR3 consists of 14 residues. Trimming took off 3 bases at V and 5 bases at J, with 13 bases between the two ends. CDR3 sequence reads: CASSAGPLKDTQYF. The CDR3 DNA reads TGTGCCAGCAGCGCGGGCCCTCTAAAAGATACGCAGTATTTT.

V usage is TRBV6-5 and J usage is TRBJ2-3; TRBD2 is a possible D gene (5 bases). Germline CDR1 is MNHEY and CDR2 is SVGAGI. V lost 0 bases to trimming and J lost 2 bases, with 12 bases between them. The CDR3 loop spans 16 amino acids. The CDR3 region is CASSYSSSSTTDTQYF. Here the CDR3 DNA reads TGTGCCAGCAGTTACTCTAGTTCTAGCACCACAGATACGCAGTATTTT.

The table lists this clonotype with many counts. V gene TRBV3-1 combines with J gene TRBJ2-5; a possible D gene is TRBD2 (6 bases). V shed 1 base and J shed 7 bases, with 13 bases lying between them. The CDR3 totals 14 residues. Germline-derived CDR1 and CDR2 are LGHDT and YNNKEL (reference sequence). The chain's CDR3 is CASSQVSQGGTQYF. The CDR3 bases are TGTGCCAGCAGCCAAGTTAGTCAGGGAGGGACCCAGTACTTC.

In its sample, this clonotype was seen a few times. The V gene is TRBV20-1, the J gene TRBJ2-7; no firm D call. V dropped 5 bases and J dropped 0 bases, with 14 bases sitting between them. The CDR3 spans 14 residues. Per the germline V gene, CDR1 is DFQATT and CDR2 is SNEGSKA (reference sequence). CDR3 nucleotides: TGCAGTGCTCTCAGACTCTCGAGCTCCTACGAGCAGTACTTC. Its translation: CSALRLSSSYEQYF.

The chain links TRBV28 to TRBJ1-2, with D possibly being TRBD1 (5 bases). The CDR3 consists of 13 residues. Germline lookup yields CDR1 MDHEN and CDR2 SYDVKM. The ends were cut back, 3 bases at V and 4 bases at J, with 9 bases in the middle. The CDR3 sequence: CASSFGDGYGYTF. CDR3 nucleotides: TGTGCCAGCAGTTTCGGGGACGGCTATGGCTACACCTTC.

This clonotype was found a few times. The chain employs TRBV29-1 and TRBJ1-3; D is undetermined. V lost 6 bases, J lost 4 bases, and 7 bases lay in between. Germline V gives CDR1 SQVTM, CDR2 ANQGSEA. This CDR3 contains 11 residues. CDR3 sequence: CSVREGNTIYF. CDR3 DNA: TGCAGCGTGCGAGAGGGAAACACCATATATTTT.

Many counts were recorded for this clonotype. The chain recombines TRBV20-1 with TRBJ1-5; D gene unclear. The V gene lost 4 bases and the J gene lost 3 bases, with 13 bases spanning the gap. CDR1 is DFQATT, CDR2 SNEGSKA, per germline (reference sequence). This CDR3 spans 14 amino acids. CDR3 residues: CSATGPGANQPQHF. CDR3 bases: TGCAGTGCTACTGGACCCGGAGCCAATCAGCCCCAGCATTTT.